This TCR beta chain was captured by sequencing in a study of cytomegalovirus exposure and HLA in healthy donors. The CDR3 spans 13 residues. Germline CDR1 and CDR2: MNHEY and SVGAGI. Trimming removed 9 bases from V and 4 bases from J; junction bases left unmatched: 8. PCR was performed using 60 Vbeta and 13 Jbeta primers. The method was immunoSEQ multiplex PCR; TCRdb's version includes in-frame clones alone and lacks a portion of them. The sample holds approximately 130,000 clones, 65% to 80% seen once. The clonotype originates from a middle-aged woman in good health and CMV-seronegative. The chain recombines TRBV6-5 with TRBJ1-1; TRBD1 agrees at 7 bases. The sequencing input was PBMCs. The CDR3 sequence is CASTRGLSTEAFF. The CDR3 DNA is TGTGCCAGTACTAGGGGGCTTAGCACTGAAGCTTTCTTT.